Following are 24 T cell receptor beta chains from one sample sequenced in a study of T cells in Graves' hyperthyroidism and ophthalmopathy (dated by TCRdb to about 2019). The method was multiplex PCR. TCRdb names Illumina HiSeq 2000 as the instrument used. Amplification of TCR beta CDR3 regions was carried out from RNA transcripts. For the first round of RT-PCR on the TCR CDR3, the HTBI primer set was used together with the Qiagen OneStep RT-PCR kit. TCRdb ran its own pipeline on the public reads, namely fastp trimming at Q25 and MiXCR clone calling, and kept in-frame beta chains. Every distinct CDR3 protein forms one entry, paired with its most common genes and DNA. This sample is represented by 300,000 to 500,000 distinct CDR3 sequences; around an eighth of them were singletons. The ten biggest clones cover 25% to 30% of the sample. Material for sequencing was blood. These receptors were collected from a man aged 50 or older with Graves' ophthalmopathy.

J is TRBJ1-5 and V is TRBV7-2; no clear D gene. This CDR3 is built from 13 residues. Germline CDR1 is SGHTA and CDR2 is FQGNSA. The ends were cut back, 2 bases at V and 3 bases at J, with 5 bases in the middle. CDR3 DNA sequence: TGTGCCAGCAGCTTAAACATCAATCAGCCCCAGCATTTT. Its protein is CASSLNINQPQHF.

This clonotype was seen ten or more times. V and J are TRBV18 and TRBJ2-1, with D hard to call. Trimming took 1 base from V and 3 from J, leaving 7 bases between them. Germline CDR1 and CDR2: KGHSH and LQKENI. The CDR3 is 14 residues long. The CDR3 region is CASSPLRSYNEQFF. The DNA for the CDR3 is TGTGCCAGCTCACCACTGAGGAGCTACAATGAGCAGTTCTTC.

There are many counts of this clonotype. The V and J genes are TRBV12-3 or TRBV12-4 and TRBJ2-3, with 7 bases that match TRBD2. The CDR3 loop spans 16 amino acids. The V gene end was trimmed by 2 bases and the J gene end by 6 bases; junction bases not matched to a gene: 11. CDR3 protein: CASSLSGGGLDDTQYF. The CDR3 coding sequence is TGTGCCAGCAGTTTATCCGGCGGGGGATTGGACGATACGCAGTATTTT.

This clonotype was seen at least ten times. The chain links TRBV28 to TRBJ2-5; D possibly corresponds to TRBD2 (6 bases). Germline CDR1 and CDR2: MDHEN and SYDVKM. Trimming took off 2 bases at V and 0 bases at J, with 13 bases between the two ends. This CDR3 spans 16 amino acids. CDR3 DNA: TGTGCCAGCAGTTTAGGGGGGTTTAAGAACCAAGAGACCCAGTACTTC. Encoded protein: CASSLGGFKNQETQYF.

In its sample, this clonotype was seen many times. CDR3 sequence (DNA): TGCAGTGCTAATCAGGGAACTAATGAAAAACTGTTTTTT. As protein: CSANQGTNEKLFF. The chain uses TRBV20-1 and TRBJ1-4; D might be TRBD1 (5 bases). Germline V gene sequence: CDR1 DFQATT, CDR2 SNEGSKA (reference sequence). This CDR3 spans 13 amino acids. V was pared by 4 bases and J by 1 base, with 7 bases between.

Only a few counts were recorded for this clonotype. The chain uses TRBV7-8 and TRBJ2-5, with TRBD2 as a possible D gene (5 bases). Germline loops: CDR1 SGHVS, CDR2 FQNEAQ. V dropped 0 bases and J dropped 4 bases, with 12 bases sitting between them. This CDR3 has 15 amino acids. The CDR3 coding sequence is TGTGCCAGCAGCTTAGCAGGGAGCCTGGGAGAGACCCAGTACTTC. This translates into CASSLAGSLGETQYF.

This clonotype was detected many times. V usage is TRBV7-8 and J usage is TRBJ1-1; no clear D gene. This CDR3 contains 11 residues. Germline values: CDR1 SGHVS, CDR2 FQNEAQ. Trimming left V 6 bases short and J 1 base short, with 3 bases between. CDR3 amino acids: CASRGNTEAFF. As DNA, the CDR3 is TGTGCCAGCAGGGGGAACACTGAAGCTTTCTTT.

This clonotype has ten or more counts. The chain is built from TRBV15 and TRBJ2-2; D is undetermined. Trimming removed 3 bases at V and 3 bases at J, with 11 bases between. This CDR3 is built from 15 residues. Germline V gene lookup returns CDR1 LNHNV and CDR2 YYDKDF (reference sequence). Here the CDR3 DNA reads TGTGCCACCAGCAGGTCTGGTAGCCACACCGGGGAGCTGTTTTTT. Translating it yields CATSRSGSHTGELFF.

With regard to this clonotype: This may come from a read error, since a much larger clone is one base off. This CDR3 fails to terminate in the conserved phenylalanine or tryptophan, so it likely reflects a read error. The V gene is TRBV29-1, the J gene TRBJ1-1; D is perhaps TRBD1 (6 bases). CDR3 length: 14 amino acids. Trimming cost V 7 bases and J 1 base, with 16 bases left between them. Germline CDR1 SQVTM, CDR2 ANQGSEA. The CDR3: CSGEQGRGNTEAFL. The DNA for the CDR3 is TGCAGCGGAGAACAGGGTCGGGGGAACACTGAAGCTTTCCTT.

This clonotype appeared many times. This chain joins TRBV7-9 and TRBJ2-5, with TRBD2 matching over 9 bases. The CDR3 is made up of 16 amino acids. The V gene's germline CDR1 is SEHNR and CDR2 FQNEAQ (reference sequence). V lost 6 bases to trimming and J lost 4 bases; unmatched junction nucleotides: 12. CDR3 in amino acids: CASSTSGTSSRETQYF. CDR3 bases: TGTGCCAGCAGTACGTCCGGGACTAGCAGTCGAGAGACCCAGTACTTC.

The genes are TRBV5-1 and TRBJ2-7; TRBD2 agrees at 7 bases. The CDR3 runs to 17 residues. Germline CDR1 is SGHRS and CDR2 is YFSETQ. V was pared by 3 bases and J by 0 bases, with 12 bases of the junction left unmatched. The CDR3 DNA is TGCGCCAGCAGCTGGGGAGTCGGTGGGAGGGCCTCCTACGAGCAGTACTTC. It translates to CASSWGVGGRASYEQYF.

Ten or more counts support this clonotype. The chain employs TRBV19 and TRBJ1-1; unclear D gene. The V and J ends lost 4 bases and 5 bases respectively, with 11 bases between them. The CDR3 contains 13 residues. CDR1 is LNHDA, CDR2 SQIVND, per germline (reference sequence). The CDR3 is CASSSQRGTEAFF. The CDR3 bases are TGTGCCAGTAGTAGTCAGAGAGGGACTGAAGCTTTCTTT.

The J gene is TRBJ1-1, the V gene TRBV6-1, with D perhaps TRBD1 (5 bases). The germline V and J ends were trimmed by 6 bases and 5 bases, with 13 bases remaining between them. The CDR3 loop spans 13 amino acids. Germline CDR1 and CDR2: MNHNS and SASEGT. For the CDR3, the DNA is TGTGCCAGCAGCAAGACAGATCTAACTGAAGCTTTCTTT. Translated, it gives CASSKTDLTEAFF.

This clonotype was detected ten times or more. This chain joins TRBV5-1 and TRBJ2-3; D is unresolved. The germline V gene has CDR1 SGHRS and CDR2 YFSETQ. V gave up 0 bases and J gave up 2 bases, with 10 bases separating them. The CDR3 is 15 residues long. CDR3 amino acids: CASSLETPVTDTQYF. CDR3 in DNA: TGCGCCAGCAGCTTGGAAACACCAGTCACAGATACGCAGTATTTT.

In this sample, this clonotype turned up a few times. The J gene is TRBJ2-7, the V gene TRBV6-5; D is perhaps TRBD2 (7 bases). The CDR3 spans 15 residues. With 2 bases removed from V and 4 bases from J, the gap between germline ends came to 15 bases. The germline V gene has CDR1 MNHEY and CDR2 SVGAGI. As DNA, the CDR3 is TGTGCCAGCAGTTACGGGGGGGCAGGAGTTTACGAGCAGTACTTC. This translates into CASSYGGAGVYEQYF.

This clonotype was picked up a small number of times. The chain carries TRBV7-8 and TRBJ2-4, with unresolved D. There are 14 residues in the CDR3. Per germline, CDR1 SGHVS and CDR2 FQNEAQ. Trimming left V 4 bases short and J 7 bases short, with 14 bases between. The CDR3 loop reads CASSSTRTRNIQYF. In DNA form, the CDR3 reads TGTGCCAGCAGCTCGACCCGGACCCGGAACATTCAGTACTTC.

Ten or more counts support this clonotype. The chain links TRBV12-3 or TRBV12-4 to TRBJ2-1; 10 nucleotides align to TRBD2. Losses at the gene ends were 7 bases for V and 4 bases for J; bases not matched to a gene: 13. CDR3 length equals 17 residues. CDR3 loop: CASTNLELAGKYNEQFF. CDR3 DNA: TGTGCCAGCACTAATCTAGAACTAGCGGGAAAGTACAATGAGCAGTTCTTC.

On this clonotype itself: The germline gene is not matched at one end of the junction; a read error may be the cause. The chain couples TRBV19 to TRBJ1-1; maybe TRBD1 (5 bases). This CDR3 has 13 residues. The germline V gene encodes CDR1 LNHDA and CDR2 SQIVND (reference sequence). CDR3 amino acids: CASSTGPNTEAFF. CDR3 bases: TGTGCCAGCAGTACGGGACCGAACACTGAAGCTTTCTTT. The whole variable domain, remainder taken from reference TRBV19 and TRBJ1-1, is DGGITQSPKYLFRKEGQNVTLSCEQNLNHDAMYWYRQDPGQGLRLIYYSQIVNDFQKGDIAEGYSVSREKKESFPLTVTSAQKNPTAFYLCASSTGPNTEAFFGQGTRLTVV.

V is TRBV18 and J is TRBJ1-1; 11 bases fit TRBD1. Germline loops: CDR1 KGHSH, CDR2 LQKENI. CDR3 length equals 15 residues. J gave up 7 bases and V 0 bases, and 4 bases lay outside the gene matches. CDR3 coding DNA: TGTGCCAGCTCACCACCGACGGGACAGGGGGATGAAGCTTTCTTT. It is translated as CASSPPTGQGDEAFF.

The J gene is TRBJ2-3, the V gene TRBV13; D remains ambiguous. The V and J ends lost 0 bases and 5 bases respectively, with 9 bases between them. Looked up from germline, CDR1 is PRHDT and CDR2 is FYEKMQ (reference sequence). The length of the CDR3 is 14 residues. CDR3 DNA: TGTGCCAGCAGCTTAGGCTCCCTAGGAGATACGCAGTATTTT. Translated: CASSLGSLGDTQYF.

The chain combines TRBV28 with TRBJ2-3; TRBD1 aligns across 8 bases. Germline V gives CDR1 MDHEN, CDR2 SYDVKM. The CDR3 contains 15 residues. The V and J ends lost 1 base and 6 bases, in that order; junction bases with no gene match: 6. CDR3 coding DNA: TGTGCCAGCAGTTTATCTGGACAGGGTTCGGATACGCAGTATTTT. Encoded protein: CASSLSGQGSDTQYF.

A few counts support this clonotype. V usage is TRBV18 and J usage is TRBJ2-5; 11 bases map to TRBD1. CDR3 length equals 15 residues. CDR1 is KGHSH, CDR2 LQKENI, per germline. The trim removed 3 bases at V and 5 bases at J, leaving 5 bases unmatched. CDR3 in amino acids: CASSPRTGGGETQYF. CDR3 bases: TGTGCCAGCTCACCCCGGACAGGGGGCGGGGAGACCCAGTACTTC.

This clonotype was seen more than once but under ten times. This chain connects TRBV28 to TRBJ2-5; 8 nucleotides line up with TRBD1. The CDR3 contains 14 residues. The ends lost 1 base at V and 6 bases at J; junction bases unmatched: 4. CDR1 is MDHEN and CDR2 is SYDVKM in the germline V gene. The CDR3 DNA reads TGTGCCAGCAGTTTATCAGGGGGCGGTAAGACCCAGTACTTC. Its protein is CASSLSGGGKTQYF. Drawing the rest from reference TRBV28 and TRBJ2-5, the complete variable domain is DVKVTQSSRYLVKRTGEKVFLECVQDMDHENMFWYRQDPGLGLRLIYFSYDVKMKEKGDIPEGYSVSREKKERFSLILESASTNQTSMYLCASSLSGGGKTQYFGPGTRLLVL.

This chain links TRBV20-1 with TRBJ2-1; 11 bases line up with TRBD1. V lost 5 bases and J lost 8; bases outside the gene matches: 8. Germline assignment: CDR1 DFQATT and CDR2 SNEGSKA (reference sequence). CDR3 length: 14 amino acids. The CDR3 loop is CSALDRGRRDEQFF. CDR3 bases: TGCAGTGCTCTGGACAGGGGGCGTAGGGATGAGCAGTTCTTC.